This T cell receptor beta chain was identified during a study of neurological immune-mediated disorders. This clonotype occurred many times. Germline CDR1 is LGHDT and CDR2 is YNNKEL (reference sequence). This CDR3 contains 11 residues. Trimming shortened V by 1 base and J by 7 bases, and 4 bases separated the two germline ends. The method for making cDNA was 5'RACE, and it used 10-nucleotide random UMIs. Each CDR3 protein gets one entry after TCRdb re-called the 5' RACE reads with MiXCR. Altogether 55,000 to 75,000 distinct CDR3 sequences are present, 2% to 2.5% being singletons, with the ten largest covering approximately 3%.

The sequenced sample was PBMCs. The sequence was obtained from a man aged 45-65 years with multiple sclerosis. This chain links TRBV3-1 with TRBJ1-1; no firm D call. CDR3 loop: CASSQVDEAFF. The CDR3, as DNA: TGTGCCAGCAGCCAAGTCGATGAAGCTTTCTTT.